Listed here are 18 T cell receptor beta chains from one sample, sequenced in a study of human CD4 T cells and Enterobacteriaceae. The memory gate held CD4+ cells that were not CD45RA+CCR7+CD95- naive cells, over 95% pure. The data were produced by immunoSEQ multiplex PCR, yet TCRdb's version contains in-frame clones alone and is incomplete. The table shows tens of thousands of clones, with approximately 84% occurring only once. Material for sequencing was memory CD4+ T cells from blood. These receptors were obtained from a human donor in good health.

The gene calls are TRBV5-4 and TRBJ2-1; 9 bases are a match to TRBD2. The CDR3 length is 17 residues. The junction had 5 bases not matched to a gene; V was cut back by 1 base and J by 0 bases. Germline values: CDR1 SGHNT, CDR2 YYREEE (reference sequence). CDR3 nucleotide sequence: TGTGCCAGCAGCTTGCCAGGTAGCGGGAGCTCCTACAATGAGCAGTTCTTC. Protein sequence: CASSLPGSGSSYNEQFF. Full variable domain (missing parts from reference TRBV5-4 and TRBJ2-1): ETGVTQSPTHLIKTRGQQVTLRCSSQSGHNTVSWYQQALGQGPQFIFQYYREEENGRGNFPPRFSGLQFPNYSSELNVNALELDDSALYLCASSLPGSGSSYNEQFFGPGTRLTVL.

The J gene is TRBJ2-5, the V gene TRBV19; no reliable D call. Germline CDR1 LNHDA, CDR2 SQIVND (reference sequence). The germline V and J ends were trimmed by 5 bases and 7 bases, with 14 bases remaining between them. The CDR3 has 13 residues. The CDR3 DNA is TGTGCCAGTAGTCCCCAGCCGGACGGGACCCAGTACTTC. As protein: CASSPQPDGTQYF.

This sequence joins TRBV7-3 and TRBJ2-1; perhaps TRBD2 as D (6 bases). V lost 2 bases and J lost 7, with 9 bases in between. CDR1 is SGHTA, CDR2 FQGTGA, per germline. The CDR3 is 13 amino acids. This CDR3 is CASSLGGKNEQFF. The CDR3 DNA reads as TGTGCCAGCAGCTTAGGAGGGAAAAATGAGCAGTTCTTC.

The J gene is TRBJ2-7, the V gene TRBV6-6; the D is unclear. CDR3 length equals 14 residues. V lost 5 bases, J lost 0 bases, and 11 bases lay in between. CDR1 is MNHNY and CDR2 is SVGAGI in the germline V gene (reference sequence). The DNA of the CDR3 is TGTGCCAGCAGTCCCGAAGGTAGCTCCTACGAGCAGTACTTC. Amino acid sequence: CASSPEGSSYEQYF.

CDR3 residues: CASIALAGGNEQFF. As DNA, the CDR3 is TGTGCCAGCATAGCACTAGCGGGAGGAAATGAGCAGTTCTTC. V is TRBV6-5 and J is TRBJ2-1; TRBD2 matches 12 bases. The CDR3 consists of 14 residues. Germline values: CDR1 MNHEY, CDR2 SVGAGI. V was pared by 7 bases and J by 7 bases, with 5 bases of the junction left unmatched.

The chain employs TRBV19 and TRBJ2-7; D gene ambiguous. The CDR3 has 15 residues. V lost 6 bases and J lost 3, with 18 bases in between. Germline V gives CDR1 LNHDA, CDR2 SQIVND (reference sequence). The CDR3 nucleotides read TGTGCCAGTAGCCTCCGCGCTGCGATTGGCTACGAGCAGTACTTC. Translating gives CASSLRAAIGYEQYF.

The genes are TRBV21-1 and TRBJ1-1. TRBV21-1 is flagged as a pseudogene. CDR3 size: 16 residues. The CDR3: CASSPGVKGGETEAFF. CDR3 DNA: TGTGCCAGCAGCCCGGGAGTAAAGGGAGGGGAAACTGAAGCTTTCTTT.

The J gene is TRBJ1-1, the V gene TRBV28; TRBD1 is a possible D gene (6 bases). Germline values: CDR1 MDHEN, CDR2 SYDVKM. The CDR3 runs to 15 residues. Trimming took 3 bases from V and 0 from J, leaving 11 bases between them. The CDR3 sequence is CASSFPAGVNTEAFF. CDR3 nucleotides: TGTGCCAGCAGTTTCCCCGCAGGGGTGAACACTGAAGCTTTCTTT.

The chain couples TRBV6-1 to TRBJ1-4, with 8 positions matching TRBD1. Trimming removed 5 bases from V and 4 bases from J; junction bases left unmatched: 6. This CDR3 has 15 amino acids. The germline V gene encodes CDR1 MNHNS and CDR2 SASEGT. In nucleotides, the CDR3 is TGTGCCAGCAGTCCAGGGACAGGTGGTAATGAAAAACTGTTTTTT. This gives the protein CASSPGTGGNEKLFF.

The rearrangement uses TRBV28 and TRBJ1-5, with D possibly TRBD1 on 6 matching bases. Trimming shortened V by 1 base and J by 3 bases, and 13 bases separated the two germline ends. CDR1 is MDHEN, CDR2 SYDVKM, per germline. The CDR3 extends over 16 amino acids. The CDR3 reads CASSLYPGTNNQPQHF. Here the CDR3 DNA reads TGTGCCAGCAGTTTATACCCCGGGACAAACAATCAGCCCCAGCATTTT.

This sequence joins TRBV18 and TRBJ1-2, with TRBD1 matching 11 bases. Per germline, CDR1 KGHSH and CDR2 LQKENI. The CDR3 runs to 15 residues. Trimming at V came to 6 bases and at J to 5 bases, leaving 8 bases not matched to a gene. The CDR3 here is CASSRGQGASYGYTF. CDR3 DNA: TGTGCCAGCTCCCGAGGACAGGGGGCGAGTTATGGCTACACCTTC.

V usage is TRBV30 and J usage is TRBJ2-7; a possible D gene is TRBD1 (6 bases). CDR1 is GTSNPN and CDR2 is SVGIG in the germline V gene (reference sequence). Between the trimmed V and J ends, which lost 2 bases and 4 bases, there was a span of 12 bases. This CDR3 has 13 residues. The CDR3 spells CAWSKQGAYEQYF. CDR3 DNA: TGTGCCTGGAGTAAACAGGGCGCGTACGAGCAGTACTTC.

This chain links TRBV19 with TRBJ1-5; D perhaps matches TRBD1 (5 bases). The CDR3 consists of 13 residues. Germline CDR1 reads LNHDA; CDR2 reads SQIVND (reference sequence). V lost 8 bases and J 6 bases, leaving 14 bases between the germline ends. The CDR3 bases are TGTGCCAGTGTCAGGGAGGGCGGTCAGCCCCAGCATTTT. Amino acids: CASVREGGQPQHF.

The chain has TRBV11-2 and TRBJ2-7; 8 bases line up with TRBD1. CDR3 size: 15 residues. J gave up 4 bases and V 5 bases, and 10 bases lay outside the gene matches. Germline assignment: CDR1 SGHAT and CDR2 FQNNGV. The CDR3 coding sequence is TGTGCCAGCAGCCAGGGGCAGGGGGCGCAGTACGAGCAGTACTTC. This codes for CASSQGQGAQYEQYF.

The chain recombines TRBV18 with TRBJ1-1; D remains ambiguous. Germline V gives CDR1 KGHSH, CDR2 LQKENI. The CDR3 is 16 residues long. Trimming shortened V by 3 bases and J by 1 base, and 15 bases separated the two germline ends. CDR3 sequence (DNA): TGTGCCAGCTCACCTCGAGAGGGCCGGGGGAACACTGAAGCTTTCTTT. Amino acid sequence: CASSPREGRGNTEAFF.

CDR3: CASSLGTGVGNYGYTF. The CDR3 DNA sequence: TGTGCCAGCAGCTTGGGGACAGGGGTTGGCAACTATGGCTACACCTTC. The chain employs TRBV7-9 and TRBJ1-2; 10 bases are shared with TRBD1. Losses at the gene ends were 3 bases for V and 2 bases for J; bases not matched to a gene: 6. Germline CDR1 is SEHNR and CDR2 is FQNEAQ (reference sequence). This CDR3 has 16 amino acids.

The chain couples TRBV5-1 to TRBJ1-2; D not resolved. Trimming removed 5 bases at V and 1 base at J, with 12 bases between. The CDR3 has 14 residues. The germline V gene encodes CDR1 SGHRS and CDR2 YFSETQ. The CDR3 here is CASSLLQNNYGYTF. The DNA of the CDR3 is TGCGCCAGCAGTCTTCTACAGAATAACTATGGCTACACCTTC.

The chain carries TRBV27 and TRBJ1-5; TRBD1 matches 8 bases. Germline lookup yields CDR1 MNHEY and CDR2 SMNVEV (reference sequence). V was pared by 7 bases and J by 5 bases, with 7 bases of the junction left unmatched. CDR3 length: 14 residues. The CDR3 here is CASTGTGGDQPQHF. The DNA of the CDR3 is TGTGCCAGCACCGGTACAGGGGGAGATCAGCCCCAGCATTTT.